What follows are 25 T cell receptor beta chains derived from one specimen sequenced in a study. MiXCR, applied by TCRdb to the RT-PCR reads, yields one record per CDR3 protein. The repertoire holds hundreds of thousands of distinct CDR3 sequences, with approximately 15% as singletons. The source material was memory CD4+ T cells from blood. These TCRs come from a female donor in good health, serving as a healthy control.

This clonotype turned up a few times. The chain links TRBV7-8 to TRBJ2-3, with 11 bases aligning to TRBD2. V dropped 0 bases and J dropped 2; count of bases not matched to a gene: 4. Germline V gives CDR1 SGHVS, CDR2 FQNEAQ. The CDR3 is 17 residues long. CDR3 region: CASSLASGRGATDTQYF. The CDR3 DNA sequence: TGTGCCAGCAGCTTAGCTAGCGGGAGGGGGGCCACAGATACGCAGTATTTT.

This clonotype was found a few times. The gene calls are TRBV20-1 and TRBJ1-3; the D gene is possibly TRBD1 (5 bases). V lost 6 bases and J 0 bases, leaving 15 bases between the germline ends. The CDR3 covers 15 residues. Germline CDR1 reads DFQATT; CDR2 reads SNEGSKA (reference sequence). CDR3 loop: CSAEDIANSGNTIYF. The CDR3 DNA reads TGCAGTGCCGAGGACATCGCGAACTCTGGAAACACCATATATTTT.

This clonotype was seen only a few times. The chain joins TRBV7-9 to TRBJ2-2; 14 positions match TRBD2. This CDR3 spans 17 amino acids. The J segment lost 5 bases and the V segment lost 5 bases, leaving 7 bases of the junction unmatched. The germline gives CDR1 SEHNR, CDR2 FQNEAQ (reference sequence). CDR3 sequence: CASSLGTSGSRTGELFF. CDR3 DNA: TGTGCCAGCAGCCTCGGGACTAGCGGGAGTAGAACCGGGGAGCTGTTTTTT. Filled out from reference TRBV7-9 and TRBJ2-2, the complete variable domain reads DTGVSQNPRHKITKRGQNVTFRCDPISEHNRLYWYRQTLGQGPEFLTYFQNEAQLEKSRLLSDRFSAERPKGSFSTLEIQRTEQGDSAMYLCASSLGTSGSRTGELFFGEGSRLTVL.

A few counts support this clonotype. The CDR3 coding sequence is TGTGCCAGCTCACTTGGGACAACCAAGAACACTGAAGCTTTCTTT. Translating gives CASSLGTTKNTEAFF. V usage is TRBV18 and J usage is TRBJ1-1, with D perhaps matching TRBD1 (6 bases). V lost 4 bases and J lost 1, with 13 bases in between. The CDR3 spans 15 residues. The germline V gene encodes CDR1 KGHSH and CDR2 LQKENI.

The chain uses TRBV5-1 and TRBJ1-2; 8 bases agree with TRBD1. CDR1 and CDR2 (germline): SGHRS, YFSETQ. The CDR3 consists of 14 residues. Unmatched junction bases numbered 8, after V lost 4 bases and J lost 6 bases. For the CDR3, the DNA is TGCGCCAGCAGCGCCGGACAGGGAATAGATGGCTACACCTTC. Translation: CASSAGQGIDGYTF.

This clonotype was seen only a few times. V and J are TRBV5-1 and TRBJ1-1; no clear D gene. In germline, CDR1 is SGHRS, CDR2 YFSETQ. The CDR3 covers 14 residues. Trimming left V 4 bases short and J 5 bases short, with 15 bases between. The chain's CDR3 is CASSLRPSVTEAFF. The CDR3 DNA is TGCGCCAGCAGCCTGAGACCTTCGGTAACTGAAGCTTTCTTT.

In this sample, this clonotype turned up a few times. The chain combines TRBV20-1 with TRBJ2-3, with TRBD2 matching 9 bases. Trimming took 0 bases from V and 2 from J; bases not matched to a gene: 6. The germline gives CDR1 DFQATT, CDR2 SNEGSKA (reference sequence). This CDR3 has 16 residues. CDR3 sequence (DNA): TGCAGTGCTAGAGATTTTCGACTAGCGGACACAGATACGCAGTATTTT. It encodes CSARDFRLADTDTQYF.

About this clonotype: This may be a read error: a much more frequent sequence differs by one nucleotide. The CDR3 region is CATSVGLPSVQFF. In DNA form, the CDR3 reads TGTGCCACCAGCGTAGGACTCCCATCAGTCCAGTTCTTC. The rearrangement links TRBV9 to TRBJ2-1, with D maybe TRBD2 (5 bases). Germline V lookup: CDR1 SGDLS, CDR2 YYNGEE. This CDR3 contains 13 residues.

This clonotype was counted a few times. The rearrangement links TRBV9 to TRBJ2-7; 7 nucleotides match TRBD1. Germline CDR1 is SGDLS and CDR2 is YYNGEE. Trimming took 0 bases from V and 4 from J; bases not matched to a gene: 10. The CDR3 totals 16 residues. Here the CDR3 DNA reads TGTGCCAGCAGCGTAGCTCCAGGGGGAAATGGGTACGAGCAGTACTTC. Protein sequence: CASSVAPGGNGYEQYF.

The table lists this clonotype with a few counts. V is TRBV27 and J is TRBJ2-7; 13 bases match TRBD2. Trimming took 5 bases from V and 4 from J; bases not matched to a gene: 5. The CDR3 covers 15 residues. Germline-derived CDR1 and CDR2 are MNHEY and SMNVEV (reference sequence). In nucleotides, the CDR3 is TGTGCCAGCAGTGTCGGGACTAGCGGGAATTACGAGCAGTACTTC. Encoded protein: CASSVGTSGNYEQYF.

V and J are TRBV5-1 and TRBJ2-3, with 10 positions matching TRBD2. The CDR3 is made up of 16 amino acids. In germline, CDR1 is SGHRS, CDR2 YFSETQ. The V gene end was trimmed by 4 bases and the J gene end by 2 bases; junction bases not matched to a gene: 7. The CDR3 here is CASSQRTSGNTDTQYF. Written as DNA, the CDR3 is TGCGCCAGCAGCCAGAGGACTAGCGGAAACACAGATACGCAGTATTTT.

In this sample, this clonotype turned up a few times. This chain links TRBV5-1 with TRBJ2-7, with 12 bases fitting TRBD1. In germline, CDR1 is SGHRS, CDR2 YFSETQ. The CDR3 runs to 14 residues. The V gene end was trimmed by 8 bases and the J gene end by 6 bases; junction bases not matched to a gene: 9. The CDR3 is CASSRDRGLVEQYF. CDR3 DNA: TGCGCCAGTTCCCGGGACAGGGGGCTTGTCGAGCAGTACTTC.

J is TRBJ2-1 and V is TRBV7-3, with 10 bases aligning to TRBD2. Trimming cost V 5 bases and J 7 bases; bases outside gene matches: 8. The CDR3 has 15 residues. Germline-derived CDR1 and CDR2 are SGHTA and FQGTGA. CDR3 in DNA: TGTGCCAGCAGCACGAGGAGGACTAGCGGAAATGAGCAGTTCTTC. It translates to CASSTRRTSGNEQFF.

The chain couples TRBV10-3 to TRBJ2-2, with a possible D match to TRBD2 (6 bases). V was trimmed by 0 bases and J by 1 base, leaving 9 bases between them. This CDR3 is built from 16 residues. Germline lookup yields CDR1 ENHRY and CDR2 SYGVKD. The DNA for the CDR3 is TGTGCCATCAGTGAGTCGGGGGGTTTGAACACCGGGGAGCTGTTTTTT. Translated: CAISESGGLNTGELFF.

This clonotype has at least ten counts. This sequence joins TRBV24-1 and TRBJ1-5; D remains ambiguous. Germline V gene lookup returns CDR1 KGHDR and CDR2 SFDVKD. This CDR3 spans 13 amino acids. V lost 3 bases and J lost 5, with 7 bases in between. The CDR3 reads CATSDRRDQPQHF. Here the CDR3 DNA reads TGTGCCACCAGTGATAGGAGGGATCAGCCCCAGCATTTT.

J is TRBJ1-1 and V is TRBV6-1, with a possible D match to TRBD1 (5 bases). The CDR3 sequence is 14 residues long. Germline loops: CDR1 MNHNS, CDR2 SASEGT. V lost 2 bases and J lost 8, with 15 bases in between. CDR3 amino acids: CASSEYADQGEAFF. CDR3 in DNA: TGTGCCAGCAGTGAATATGCAGATCAGGGAGAAGCTTTCTTT.

The chain combines TRBV20-1 with TRBJ1-5, with a weak D call TRBD1 (6 bases). Per germline, CDR1 DFQATT and CDR2 SNEGSKA (reference sequence). This CDR3 spans 15 amino acids. V was clipped by 6 bases and J by 0 bases, with 15 bases between them. CDR3 DNA sequence: TGCAGTGCGTCCTCAGGGGATCTTAGCAATCAGCCCCAGCATTTT. Protein product: CSASSGDLSNQPQHF.

This sequence joins TRBV6-1 and TRBJ2-5; the D gene is possibly TRBD2 (5 bases). This CDR3 contains 15 residues. CDR1 is MNHNS, CDR2 SASEGT, per germline. V dropped 6 bases and J dropped 5 bases, with 19 bases sitting between them. CDR3 sequence reads: CASRNGQTGGETQYF. The CDR3 nucleotides read TGTGCCAGCAGAAACGGCCAAACCGGCGGGGAGACCCAGTACTTC.

This clonotype has ten or more counts. This chain joins TRBV20-1 and TRBJ1-5; D remains ambiguous. Trimming pared 0 bases from V and 2 bases from J, leaving 8 bases between. Germline V gene sequence: CDR1 DFQATT, CDR2 SNEGSKA (reference sequence). The CDR3 loop spans 14 amino acids. In DNA, the CDR3 is TGCAGTGCTAGAGATGAACACGGCAATCAGCCCCAGCATTTT. This codes for CSARDEHGNQPQHF.

The gene calls are TRBV20-1 and TRBJ1-5; no clear D. CDR1 DFQATT and CDR2 SNEGSKA come from the germline V gene (reference sequence). CDR3 length: 15 amino acids. Trimming left V 4 bases short and J 6 bases short, with 19 bases between. CDR3 DNA: TGCAGTGCTATGTCTTTGTCCGGCCAAGGTCAGCCCCAGCATTTT. It encodes CSAMSLSGQGQPQHF.

The chain joins TRBV7-7 to TRBJ2-1; 12 bases map to TRBD2. The CDR3 is 16 amino acids. With V trimmed by 5 bases and J by 8 bases, 10 bases remained unmatched. CDR1 is SSHAT and CDR2 is FNYEAQ in the germline V gene (reference sequence). The CDR3 is CASSPRLAGDLDEQFF. CDR3 sequence (DNA): TGTGCCAGCAGCCCAAGACTAGCGGGAGATTTGGATGAGCAGTTCTTC.

This clonotype was seen only a few times. V is TRBV19 and J is TRBJ1-2; D is uncertain. The ends were cut back, 2 bases at V and 5 bases at J, with 18 bases in the middle. Germline assignment: CDR1 LNHDA and CDR2 SQIVND (reference sequence). The CDR3 sequence is 16 residues long. The CDR3 sequence is CASSISSRRGGYGYTF. The DNA for the CDR3 is TGTGCCAGTAGTATATCCTCTCGGCGAGGAGGGTATGGCTACACCTTC.

The chain couples TRBV4-3 to TRBJ2-3, with D unclear. There are 13 residues in the CDR3. Germline values: CDR1 LGHNA, CDR2 YSLEER. The V gene lost 0 bases and the J gene lost 4 bases, with 5 bases spanning the gap. The CDR3 sequence is CASSQEGPDTQYF. Written as DNA, the CDR3 is TGCGCCAGCAGCCAAGAGGGCCCAGATACGCAGTATTTT.

The chain's CDR3 is CASTDPRANTEAFF. In nucleotides, the CDR3 is TGTGCCAGCACTGACCCCAGGGCGAACACTGAAGCTTTCTTT. V and J are TRBV6-2 or TRBV6-3 and TRBJ1-1, with D maybe TRBD1 (5 bases). V gave up 7 bases and J gave up 1 base, with 13 bases separating them. Germline CDR1 MNHEY, CDR2 SVGEGT. The CDR3 has 14 amino acids.

The chain links TRBV5-1 to TRBJ2-3, with D possibly matching TRBD1 (5 bases). Germline V gene sequence: CDR1 SGHRS, CDR2 YFSETQ. The CDR3 spans 15 residues. Trimming shortened V by 4 bases and J by 2 bases, and 14 bases separated the two germline ends. Here the CDR3 reads CASSEYQGLTDTQYF. In DNA, the CDR3 is TGCGCCAGCAGCGAGTACCAGGGCCTCACAGATACGCAGTATTTT.